One and the same sample provided the 11 T cell receptor beta chains below, sequenced in a study of CD8+CD57+ T cells in acquired aplastic anemia. TCR beta VDJ and CDR3 were profiled, and genomic DNA was the template. TCRdb analysed the reads with MiXCR anew, one entry per CDR3 protein. The sample shows 150,000 or so distinct CDR3 sequences, around half of them seen only once. By flow cytometry, patients selected for sequencing had shown an expansion of CD8+CD57+ cells. Input material: sorted CD4+, CD8+, or CD8+CD57+ T cells (not recorded which) from PBMCs. Every receptor here comes from a human donor with aplastic anemia.

This rearrangement joins TRBV6-4 to TRBJ1-6, with D unresolved. V shed 2 bases and J shed 7 bases, with 6 bases lying between them. Germline CDR1 MRHNA, CDR2 SNTAGT. The CDR3 totals 13 residues. The CDR3 nucleotides are TGTGCCAGCAGTGACAGCCTCAATTCACCCCTCCACTTT. Amino acids: CASSDSLNSPLHF.

This clonotype was picked up a small number of times. The rearrangement joins TRBV29-1 to TRBJ2-5, with D tentatively TRBD1 (6 bases). Germline lookup yields CDR1 SQVTM and CDR2 ANQGSEA. The CDR3 is made up of 13 amino acids. Deletions cut 8 bases from V and 2 bases from J, with 15 bases between. The CDR3 nucleotides are TGCAGCTCATACGACAGGATACAAGAGACCCAGTACTTC. Amino acid sequence: CSSYDRIQETQYF.

This chain joins TRBV5-4 and TRBJ2-1; TRBD2 aligns across 16 bases. V shed 0 bases, J shed 5 bases, and the junction held 14 bases outside the gene matches. Germline lookup yields CDR1 SGHNT and CDR2 YYREEE (reference sequence). This CDR3 has 21 amino acids. CDR3 in amino acids: CASSLARTGTSGGALNNEQFF. In DNA, the CDR3 is TGTGCCAGCAGCTTGGCCAGAACCGGGACTAGCGGGGGGGCTTTAAACAATGAGCAGTTCTTC.

The chain uses TRBV7-2 and TRBJ2-7, with 7 bases that match TRBD1. V lost 1 base, J lost 6 bases, and 6 bases stayed unmatched. The CDR3 is 14 amino acids. Per the germline V gene, CDR1 is SGHTA and CDR2 is FQGNSA. The CDR3, as DNA: TGTGCCAGCAGCTTAGAGGGGGCAGTTCTCGAGCAGTACTTC. Encoded protein: CASSLEGAVLEQYF.

Ten or more counts support this clonotype. The genes are TRBV15 and TRBJ2-3; D assignment may be TRBD1 or TRBD2 (6 bases each). Between the trimmed V and J ends, which lost 4 bases and 1 base, there was a span of 15 bases. The CDR3 consists of 16 residues. Germline V gene data show CDR1 as LNHNV and CDR2 as YYDKDF (reference sequence). The CDR3 loop reads CATSKGGSGGTDTQYF. The CDR3 DNA sequence: TGTGCCACCAGCAAAGGGGGGAGTGGTGGCACAGATACGCAGTATTTT.

V is TRBV7-9 and J is TRBJ2-7; D might be TRBD1 (5 bases). Trimming stripped 7 bases from V and 5 bases from J, with 21 bases between. The CDR3 is made up of 15 amino acids. In germline, CDR1 is SEHNR, CDR2 FQNEAQ (reference sequence). The chain's CDR3 is CASNPADRGWDEQYF. The CDR3 DNA reads as TGTGCCAGCAACCCCGCCGACAGAGGATGGGACGAGCAGTACTTC.

This clonotype was seen repeatedly, ten times or more. The chain is built from TRBV4-2 and TRBJ1-1, with D hard to call. The CDR3 loop spans 15 amino acids. Germline-derived CDR1 and CDR2 are LGHNA and YNFKEQ. Between the trimmed V and J ends, which lost 0 bases and 10 bases, there was a span of 18 bases. CDR3 DNA sequence: TGTGCCAGCAGCCAAGATCGTGTGGCTTTGCGGGGAGCTTTCTTT. Residues: CASSQDRVALRGAFF.

This clonotype showed up just a few times. The rearrangement links TRBV15 to TRBJ2-3; TRBD2 is a possible D gene (6 bases). Trimming took off 4 bases at V and 0 bases at J, with 17 bases between the two ends. Germline CDR1 LNHNV, CDR2 YYDKDF (reference sequence). There are 17 residues in the CDR3. CDR3 in amino acids: CATSTGGGRASTDTQYF. In DNA form, the CDR3 reads TGTGCCACCAGCACAGGTGGAGGGCGGGCCAGCACAGATACGCAGTATTTT.

This clonotype was detected many times. The chain carries TRBV2 and TRBJ2-2, with TRBD1 identical over 8 bases. The CDR3 is 13 residues long. Looked up from germline, CDR1 is SNHLY and CDR2 is FYNNEI. V was pared by 6 bases and J by 8 bases, with 5 bases of the junction left unmatched. CDR3 DNA sequence: TGTGCCAGCAGCGGACAGGGATCAGGGGAGCTGTTTTTT. Its translation is CASSGQGSGELFF. Looking up the rest from reference TRBV2 and TRBJ2-2 gives the full variable domain: EPEVTQTPSHQVTQMGQEVILRCVPISNHLYFYWYRQILGQKVEFLVSFYNNEISEKSEIFDDQFSVERPDGSNFTLKIRSTKLEDSAMYFCASSGQGSGELFFGEGSRLTVL.

This clonotype was seen ten or more times. The rearrangement joins TRBV7-2 to TRBJ2-7; D is undetermined. Germline V lookup: CDR1 SGHTA, CDR2 FQGNSA. The CDR3 totals 14 residues. With 0 bases removed from V and 2 bases from J, the gap between germline ends came to 8 bases. The CDR3: CASSLARAAYEQYF. As DNA, the CDR3 is TGTGCCAGCAGCTTAGCGCGTGCCGCCTACGAGCAGTACTTC.

In this sample, this clonotype turned up many times. The CDR3 is CASSVHSRAQPQHF. In DNA form, the CDR3 reads TGTGCCAGCAGTGTACATTCTAGGGCTCAGCCCCAGCATTTT. The V call is TRBV6-1, the J call TRBJ1-5; D gene uncertain. There are 14 residues in the CDR3. With 4 bases removed from V and 6 bases from J, the gap between germline ends came to 13 bases. CDR1 and CDR2 (germline): MNHNS, SASEGT.